The 26 T cell receptor beta chains below were found in one sample sequenced in a study of blood T cell repertoires in COVID-19. The protocol was immunoSEQ multiplex PCR, while the TCRdb copy is restricted to in-frame clones and leaves out a portion. The data hold 55,000 to 70,000 clones, with approximately 91% observed a single time. The specimen was peripheral blood. The receptors derive from a woman aged 70-85 years with active COVID-19.

This clone has just one count. Written as DNA, the CDR3 is TGTGCCAGCAGCGTAGAGCGGACGTTCTCCTACAATGAGCAGTTCTTC. Translation: CASSVERTFSYNEQFF. The gene calls are TRBV9 and TRBJ2-1, with D tentatively TRBD2 (5 bases). The CDR3 spans 16 residues. Trimming pared 0 bases from V and 0 bases from J, leaving 10 bases between. Germline V gives CDR1 SGDLS, CDR2 YYNGEE.

This clone was seen a few times. The rearrangement links TRBV7-9 to TRBJ1-4; 9 positions agree with TRBD1. J lost 7 bases, V lost 4 bases, and 7 bases had no gene match. This CDR3 spans 15 amino acids. The V gene's germline CDR1 is SEHNR and CDR2 FQNEAQ (reference sequence). The DNA of the CDR3 is TGTGCCAGCAGCTCGACAGGGGGAGTGGGTGAAAAACTGTTTTTT. This sequence encodes CASSSTGGVGEKLFF. Full variable domain (rest looked up from reference TRBV7-9 and TRBJ1-4): DTGVSQNPRHKITKRGQNVTFRCDPISEHNRLYWYRQTLGQGPEFLTYFQNEAQLEKSRLLSDRFSAERPKGSFSTLEIQRTEQGDSAMYLCASSSTGGVGEKLFFGSGTQLSVL.

This rearrangement joins TRBV5-1 to TRBJ2-7; D is possibly TRBD2 (6 bases). The CDR3 is 14 amino acids. Germline CDR1 and CDR2: SGHRS and YFSETQ. V shed 3 bases and J shed 5 bases, with 15 bases lying between them. The CDR3 loop is CASSSGPGGDEQYF. CDR3 nucleotides: TGCGCCAGCAGCTCCGGACCAGGCGGGGACGAGCAGTACTTC. The variable domain in full, completed from reference TRBV5-1 and TRBJ2-7, reads KAGVTQTPRYLIKTRGQQVTLSCSPISGHRSVSWYQQTPGQGLQFLFEYFSETQRNKGNFPGRFSGRQFSNSRSEMNVSTLELGDSALYLCASSSGPGGDEQYFGPGTRLTVT.

The rearrangement joins TRBV10-3 to TRBJ1-1; D perhaps matches TRBD1 (6 bases). This CDR3 is built from 15 residues. Trimming removed 6 bases at V and 5 bases at J, with 19 bases between. Germline loops: CDR1 ENHRY, CDR2 SYGVKD. The CDR3 region is CAISGEATGRTEAFF. The CDR3, as DNA: TGTGCCATCAGCGGCGAGGCGACAGGTCGGACTGAAGCTTTCTTT.

The chain carries TRBV4-2 and TRBJ2-7; possible D gene TRBD2, 5 bases. This CDR3 comprises 13 residues. V was shortened by 1 base and J by 7 bases, with 11 bases between the two germline ends. Germline assignment: CDR1 LGHNA and CDR2 YNFKEQ. CDR3 region: CASSQVEGSEQYF. DNA for the CDR3: TGTGCCAGCAGCCAAGTAGAGGGTTCGGAGCAGTACTTC.

This clone was picked up one time. The rearrangement links TRBV6-5 to TRBJ1-2, with TRBD1 matching over 7 bases. CDR3 size: 13 residues. In germline, CDR1 is MNHEY, CDR2 SVGAGI. Trimming took 6 bases from V and 5 from J; bases not matched to a gene: 6. The CDR3 nucleotides are TGTGCCAGCAGCCGGGACAGTTTTTATGGCTACACCTTC. Its protein product is CASSRDSFYGYTF.

The V gene is TRBV11-2, the J gene TRBJ2-1; 7 nucleotides agree with TRBD1. Germline-derived CDR1 and CDR2 are SGHAT and FQNNGV. The CDR3 contains 14 residues. V was clipped by 6 bases and J by 9 bases; unmatched bases: 11. In nucleotides, the CDR3 is TGTGCCAGCAGACGCTACATGACAGGGACTGAGCAGTTCTTC. Amino acid sequence: CASRRYMTGTEQFF. Combining the CDR3 with reference TRBV11-2 and TRBJ2-1 gives the whole variable domain EAGVAQSPRYKIIEKRQSVAFWCNPISGHATLYWYQQILGQGPKLLIQFQNNGVVDDSQLPKDRFSAERLKGVDSTLKIQPAKLEDSAVYLCASRRYMTGTEQFFGPGTRLTVL.

V usage is TRBV5-5 and J usage is TRBJ2-5, with 7 bases lining up with TRBD1. Unmatched junction bases numbered 10, after V lost 4 bases and J lost 4 bases. Germline CDR1 is SGHKS and CDR2 is YYEKEE (reference sequence). The CDR3 consists of 15 residues. The CDR3 DNA reads TGTGCCAGCAGCCCGCCGACAGGGCTCCGAGAGACCCAGTACTTC. Amino acid sequence: CASSPPTGLRETQYF.

The chain joins TRBV9 to TRBJ2-1; 13 nucleotides line up with TRBD2. Trimming at V came to 3 bases and at J to 6 bases, leaving 3 bases not matched to a gene. The CDR3 consists of 15 residues. Germline CDR1 reads SGDLS; CDR2 reads YYNGEE. The CDR3, as DNA: TGTGCCAGCAGCGCCGGGACTAGCGGGATCAATGAGCAGTTCTTC. The encoded protein is CASSAGTSGINEQFF. Using reference TRBV9 and TRBJ2-1 for the parts outside the CDR3, the full variable domain is DSGVTQTPKHLITATGQRVTLRCSPRSGDLSVYWYQQSLDQGLQFLIQYYNGEERAKGNILERFSAQQFPDLHSELNLSSLELGDSALYFCASSAGTSGINEQFFGPGTRLTVL.

The chain joins TRBV19 to TRBJ1-1, with unresolved D. This CDR3 comprises 13 residues. Germline CDR1 and CDR2: LNHDA and SQIVND (reference sequence). Trimming took off 2 bases at V and 2 bases at J, with 6 bases between the two ends. CDR3 loop: CASSISGNTEAFF. CDR3 nucleotide sequence: TGTGCCAGTAGTATATCGGGTAACACTGAAGCTTTCTTT.

V usage is TRBV18 and J usage is TRBJ1-1, with TRBD1 matching over 9 bases. Per the germline V gene, CDR1 is KGHSH and CDR2 is LQKENI. After removal of 5 bases from V and 1 base from J, the junction contained 8 bases not matched to a gene. The CDR3 spans 16 residues. The CDR3 loop reads CASSTKTGGGNTEAFF. CDR3 nucleotide sequence: TGTGCCAGCTCAACGAAGACAGGGGGGGGGAACACTGAAGCTTTCTTT.

This chain connects TRBV2 to TRBJ1-4; tentatively, D is TRBD1 (5 bases). The CDR3 extends over 15 amino acids. Germline CDR1 and CDR2: SNHLY and FYNNEI. V lost 4 bases and J lost 10, with 19 bases in between. CDR3 nucleotide sequence: TGTGCCAGCAGTGGCGACGCGGGGCGACAAGGAAAACTGTTTTTT. It yields the protein CASSGDAGRQGKLFF.

V gene TRBV15 combines with J gene TRBJ2-7, with TRBD1 matching over 8 bases. The CDR3 runs 15 residues. Germline V gene data show CDR1 as LNHNV and CDR2 as YYDKDF (reference sequence). V was clipped by 5 bases and J by 2 bases; unmatched bases: 8. For the CDR3, the DNA is TGTGCCACCAGCGAGCTGGGACAGGCGCCCTACGAGCAGTACTTC. Protein sequence: CATSELGQAPYEQYF. Full variable domain (outside the CDR3, taken from reference TRBV15 and TRBJ2-7): DAMVIQNPRYQVTQFGKPVTLSCSQTLNHNVMYWYQQKSSQAPKLLFHYYDKDFNNEADTPDNFQSRRPNTSFCFLDIRSPGLGDTAMYLCATSELGQAPYEQYFGPGTRLTVT.

The chain recombines TRBV5-1 with TRBJ1-1; D might be TRBD1 (5 bases). The CDR3 is 14 amino acids. The V and J ends lost 0 bases and 6 bases respectively, with 12 bases between them. The germline gives CDR1 SGHRS, CDR2 YFSETQ. The CDR3 region has the DNA TGCGCCAGCAGCTTGGCCCTGGGGGAGGCTGAAGCTTTCTTT. Translating gives CASSLALGEAEAFF.

The J gene is TRBJ2-3, the V gene TRBV15; TRBD1 might be the D (5 bases). V was pared by 3 bases and J by 0 bases, with 7 bases between. There are 14 residues in the CDR3. The germline CDR1 and CDR2 sequences are LNHNV and YYDKDF (reference sequence). The CDR3 DNA reads TGTGCCACCAGCAGGGGGCGAAGCACAGATACGCAGTATTTT. This codes for CATSRGRSTDTQYF.

The rearrangement links TRBV6-5 to TRBJ2-1; 10 nucleotides agree with TRBD2. The CDR3 runs to 15 residues. Trimming took 6 bases from V and 4 from J; bases not matched to a gene: 6. Germline lookup yields CDR1 MNHEY and CDR2 SVGAGI. The CDR3 nucleotides are TGTGCCAGCAGGAGATCTAGCGGGGGATACAATGAGCAGTTCTTC. Translating gives CASRRSSGGYNEQFF.

The V and J genes are TRBV28 and TRBJ2-4; unclear D gene. Trimming removed 10 bases at V and 1 base at J, with 14 bases between. This CDR3 is built from 14 residues. Germline V lookup: CDR1 MDHEN, CDR2 SYDVKM. The CDR3 DNA reads as TGTGCCACCCAAGTCCAACGGGCCAAAAACATTCAGTACTTC. It encodes CATQVQRAKNIQYF.

The genes are TRBV28 and TRBJ2-7; TRBD2 matches at 13 bases. Per germline, CDR1 MDHEN and CDR2 SYDVKM. J gave up 4 bases and V 6 bases, and 3 bases lay outside the gene matches. The CDR3 is 14 amino acids. The CDR3 here is CASSWTSGGYEQYF. The CDR3 DNA sequence: TGTGCCAGCAGCTGGACTAGCGGGGGTTACGAGCAGTACTTC.

The J gene is TRBJ2-5, the V gene TRBV28; D is perhaps TRBD1 (5 bases). V lost 6 bases and J lost 5, with 7 bases in between. CDR1 is MDHEN and CDR2 is SYDVKM in the germline V gene. CDR3 length equals 11 residues. The CDR3 DNA reads as TGTGCCAGCAGGACAGAGGAGACCCAGTACTTC. As protein: CASRTEETQYF.

The V call is TRBV2, the J call TRBJ2-4; 8 nucleotides align to TRBD1. Unmatched junction bases numbered 7, after V lost 5 bases and J lost 1 base. The CDR3 is made up of 16 amino acids. Germline V gives CDR1 SNHLY, CDR2 FYNNEI. The CDR3 loop reads CASSRPAGGAKNIQYF. CDR3 bases: TGTGCCAGCAGTCGCCCGGCAGGGGGCGCCAAAAACATTCAGTACTTC.

The chain is built from TRBV24-1 and TRBJ2-5, with TRBD2 matching 11 bases. This CDR3 has 15 residues. CDR1 is KGHDR, CDR2 SFDVKD, per germline. Trimming removed 5 bases from V and 5 bases from J; junction bases left unmatched: 6. DNA of the CDR3: TGTGCCACCAGTGCTACTAGCGGGAGTAAGGAGACCCAGTACTTC. Amino acids: CATSATSGSKETQYF.

This clone was seen a handful of times. The chain has TRBV19 and TRBJ2-7; 8 bases are a match to TRBD2. CDR3 length: 14 amino acids. From germline, CDR1 is LNHDA and CDR2 SQIVND (reference sequence). The V and J ends lost 6 bases and 0 bases, in that order; junction bases with no gene match: 4. CDR3 amino acids: CASSGRDHSYEQYF. DNA of the CDR3: TGTGCCAGTAGCGGGAGGGACCACTCCTACGAGCAGTACTTC.

This chain connects TRBV6-5 to TRBJ1-1, with D maybe TRBD1 (6 bases). V gave up 6 bases and J gave up 1 base, with 15 bases separating them. The CDR3 covers 15 residues. CDR1 and CDR2 (germline): MNHEY, SVGAGI. The chain's CDR3 is CASSYSAQGNTEAFF. The CDR3, as DNA: TGTGCCAGCAGCTATTCGGCACAGGGGAACACTGAAGCTTTCTTT.

The V gene is TRBV11-2, the J gene TRBJ1-5; 9 nucleotides align to TRBD1. Losses at the gene ends were 5 bases for V and 6 bases for J; bases not matched to a gene: 2. The length of the CDR3 is 13 residues. CDR1 SGHAT and CDR2 FQNNGV come from the germline V gene. CDR3 nucleotides: TGTGCCAGCAGCCCGACAGGGGGTCAGCCCCAGCATTTT. Translated, it gives CASSPTGGQPQHF.

The J gene is TRBJ2-1, the V gene TRBV3-1 (or the pseudogene TRBV3-2); 8 bases match TRBD2. J lost 16 bases, V lost 0 bases, and 8 bases had no gene match. The CDR3 contains 13 residues. Germline CDR1 reads LGHDT; CDR2 reads YNNKEL (reference sequence). Written as DNA, the CDR3 is TGTGCCAGCAGCCAAGATCCCGGGAGGGCCTCCTTCTTC. The encoded protein is CASSQDPGRASFF.

This rearrangement joins TRBV28 to TRBJ1-6; 8 positions match TRBD1. The CDR3 consists of 16 residues. Germline CDR1 reads MDHEN; CDR2 reads SYDVKM. J lost 1 base, V lost 6 bases, and 5 bases had no gene match. The CDR3 loop reads CASRTQGASYNSPLHF. The CDR3 coding sequence is TGTGCCAGCAGGACGCAGGGGGCGTCCTATAATTCACCCCTCCACTTT. Based on the CDR3 plus reference TRBV28 and TRBJ1-6, the full variable domain is DVKVTQSSRYLVKRTGEKVFLECVQDMDHENMFWYRQDPGLGLRLIYFSYDVKMKEKGDIPEGYSVSREKKERFSLILESASTNQTSMYLCASRTQGASYNSPLHFGNGTRLTVT.